This T cell receptor beta chain was identified during a study of cytomegalovirus exposure and HLA in healthy donors (dated by TCRdb to between 2016 and 2019). In terms of the full investigation: In an earlier analysis of roughly 590 of the donors, approximately 300 Gb of sequence data and 90 million to 130 million unique TCR beta sequences from about 179 million T cells were reported. In an earlier analysis of 550 to 700 of the donors, high-throughput TCR beta sequencing was used to judge whether each TCR beta V gene segment behaved as functional or pseudogenic. Both class I and class II loci were covered by HLA typing, at four-digit resolution. A separate validation cohort of roughly 130 different subjects was used in addition to the roughly 720-subject first cohort. The aim of the study was to test whether cataloging public T cell receptors could identify signatures of past pathogen exposure. In a later analysis, previously published TCR beta repertoires from roughly 710 donors were re-analyzed and high-resolution HLA genotyping was added so that TCR occurrence patterns could be studied. Donor age, sex, ethnicity and CMV serostatus were compiled alongside the repertoire data. The genetic ancestry cluster associated with self-reported Caucasian donors included 70% to 85% of the 398 genotyped donors. High-throughput TCR immunosequencing, statistical association of individual TCRs with disease status, and machine learning were combined to predict cytomegalovirus infection status. Using immunosequencing, the study profiled T cell repertoires from 550 to 750 subjects and related those repertoires to cytomegalovirus serostatus. Typing coverage differed by locus: A, B, C, DRB1 and DQB1 were typed in about 620-640 donors, DQA1 in about 510, DPA1 in some 600, and DPB1 in approximately 450. An early release that covered 640 HLA-typed donors contained about 300 gigabases of sequencing data and 85 million to 100 million unique TCR sequences. In a later genetic analysis, genome-wide SNP genotypes for about three fifths of the roughly 670 donors were used, and that subset was treated as a discovery cohort. Every repertoire in the discovery cohort had been generated on one and the same sequencing platform. Among about 360 genotyped donors of the cohort, an average of approximately 230,000 unique TCR beta nucleotide sequences were sequenced per donor, roughly a sixth of them non-productive. Because of strong linkage in the cohort, five DR-DQ haplotypes were treated as single units for association and clustering. In the later analysis, no new phenotypic data were used to find candidate immune exposures; instead, reliance was placed on TCR beta sequences and their occurrence across donors.

Relative to germline, V is missing 3 bases and J is missing 8 bases, with 12 bases of the junction outside any gene match. The germline V gene supplies CDR1 SGDLS and CDR2 YYNGEE. Reading from cysteine to phenylalanine, the CDR3 counts 17 amino acids. Left in the record is the CDR3 DNA by itself, 51 bases read in frame from the first base. This clone was observed a handful of times. The specificity of this receptor is unknown. Per-base qualities were not stored, and no clone one base away is much larger. General findings and caveats noted by the study authors: It was suggested by the authors that the approach could potentially be generalized to other disease states and immunological phenotypes. In the study, about 150 TCR beta chains were listed as associated with cytomegalovirus. In an earlier analysis of around 600 of the donors, most TCR beta V segments appeared in productive rearrangements about 87% or about 30% of the time, broadly matching IMGT annotations. An association between a missense DCLRE1C variant and V-gene and J-gene trimming of TCR beta chains was found in a later genetic analysis and replicated in an independent cohort. The presence/absence analyses assumed that sequencing depth was roughly uniform across donors, and that assumption may not be true. A later analysis found that most CMV-associated TCR beta chains appeared HLA-restricted, with HLA associations seemingly driven largely by CMV exposure. Only TCR beta chains were sequenced in this cohort, and the absence of alpha or paired-chain data limited detectable features. Because some donors lacked HLA typing at each locus, the association tests relied only on the typed subset. A further reported finding was that TCR beta sequences accurately predicted the HLA-A and HLA-B alleles for most subjects in the first cohort. The 87-base-pair reads could not distinguish some IMGT-functional V segments, including TRBV6-2 and TRBV6-3, so those segments were excluded. A few of the identified cytomegalovirus-associated TCR beta chains were confirmed in vitro to be specific for cytomegalovirus antigens. A later analysis associated around 16,000 TCR beta sequences with specific HLA alleles at a false discovery rate of 0.05. According to a later analysis, TCR association rates differed among HLA loci, with DRB1 alleles showing the most associated TCRs and HLA-C alleles showing the fewest. Compared with the approximately 670-donor mean, donors in an Asian-associated ancestry cluster had fewer N-insertions in productive TCRs, according to a later genetic analysis. The classifier was reported to diagnose cytomegalovirus status with high specificity and sensitivity in both the original and validation cohorts. Strong co-occurrence of HLA alleles, especially DR and DQ, made assigning TCR associations to individual alleles difficult. The only immune exposure information available for the cohort was CMV serostatus. According to a later analysis, parvovirus B19, influenza, CMV and Epstein-Barr virus appeared linked to several top co-occurrence clusters. The sequencing pipeline was judged likely to have produced a cluster of highly shared sequence variants as a technical artifact. Correlated functional status among segregating V segments might reflect linkage disequilibrium, but an unknown experimental factor could not be ruled out. Because counts were too low, some 17 rarely observed V segments, including chromosome 9 orphons, were left out of the earlier analysis of approximately 500 of the donors. Most TCR sequences were observed very rarely across donors, whereas some public TCRs were present in many individuals. Compared with equally common non-associated chains, HLA-associated TCR beta chains in a later analysis were more clonally expanded and had lower generation probabilities.

The library was obtained by the immunoSEQ multiplex PCR assay. The multiplex PCR relied on a mix of 60 forward primers for TCR Vbeta segments and 13 reverse primers for TCR Jbeta segments. The CDR3 region of rearranged TCR beta genes was amplified from genomic DNA by a multiplex PCR assay. The Illumina HiSeq System was used to sequence the amplified TCR beta libraries as 87-base-pair reads. Per the original workflow: A later analysis tallied 75 million to 95 million unique TCR beta chains across the roughly 610 repertoires, and around 9.9 million of those chains were shared by two or more donors. A nearest-neighbor algorithm error-corrected the raw reads and collapsed the reads into unique sequences, merging closely related sequences to remove PCR and sequencing errors. V, D and J gene segments were assigned by aligning CDR3 sequences to IMGT reference sequences. Each retained sequence needed at least a six-nucleotide match to both a V gene segment and a J gene segment. Rearrangements were called productive when the CDR3 lacked stop codons and stayed in frame with V and J; all others were non-productive. Following IMGT convention, CDR3 was defined as the stretch from the second conserved V-encoded cysteine up to the conserved J-encoded phenylalanine. In an earlier analysis of roughly 610 of the donors, sequences lacking an unambiguous match to a single V gene segment were excluded. An earlier analysis of 450 to 650 of the donors called V segments functional above 56.7% productive rearrangements and segregating when the between-donor standard deviation exceeded 5%. A statistical classification framework was built for diagnosing cytomegalovirus status from the catalog of TCR beta chain sequences. In a later analysis, TCR nucleotide sequences were compared against IMGT/GENE-DB human TR gene sequences so that V and J genes could be assigned. The TCRdist pipeline was used in a later analysis to assign CDR3 sequences and most-parsimonious VDJ recombination scenarios. In a later analysis, every TCR beta chain was defined by the combination of its CDR3 amino acid sequence and its V-gene family, and reads without a unique V-gene family were dropped. A later analysis removed 550 to 650 highly shared, low-generation-probability nucleotide sequences to deal with suspected cross-contamination and a sequencing artifact. For each public chain, a later analysis derived a clonal expansion index from normalized ranks of inferred template counts within each repertoire. A later analysis computed generation probabilities with a VDJ recombination model fitted to out-of-frame rearrangements, and checked the results against IGoR. In a later analysis, hypergeometric tests were used to score TCR-TCR, TCR-HLA and TCR-CMV co-occurrence, with a repertoire-size bias correction applied to TCR pairs. A later analysis estimated false discovery rates by permuting HLA or CMV assignments 20 times. In a later analysis, co-occurring TCRs were grouped with DBSCAN, and TCRdist sequence similarity was added when clustering was performed within HLA-allele-positive subsets. Repertoires with fewer than 30,000 or more than 120,000 public chains, plus five repertoires with anomalous nucleotide sharing, were excluded from co-occurrence clustering. Not all clones reach the TCRdb copy of this immuneACCESS table, which keeps in-frame sequences only. Checked studies attribute under half of the gap to unresolved V genes and leave the rest unexplained. V and J calls and clone size are given by that table; D and trimming were obtained from the DNA. Present in this sample are roughly 110,000 clones, 71% of which were seen just once. Together, the top ten hold 2.8% of the sample.

The cohort consisted of 600 to 750 healthy bone marrow donors. Cohort members were all nominally healthy when sampled, although unrecorded immune exposures were likely present. The donor was CMV seronegative and was included in the group of a few hundred seronegative cohort members. Every donor gave a peripheral blood sample, and the peripheral blood mononuclear cells from that sample were used for TCR beta sequencing. The Qiagen DNeasy Blood Extraction Kit was used to extract genomic DNA from the blood cell samples. The V and J segments used are TRBV9 and TRBJ2-2, and 11 junction bases match TRBD2. The sequence derives from a female donor in good health and CMV-seronegative. The specimen was PBMCs. The CDR3 loop reads CASSAPTSGSYVGELFF. The nucleotides are TGTGCCAGCAGCGCCCCCACTAGCGGGAGTTATGTGGGGGAGCTGTTTTTT. With the rest looked up from the reference TRBV9 and TRBJ2-2 genes rather than sequenced, the full variable domain is DSGVTQTPKHLITATGQRVTLRCSPRSGDLSVYWYQQSLDQGLQFLIQYYNGEERAKGNILERFSAQQFPDLHSELNLSSLELGDSALYFCASSAPTSGSYVGELFFGEGSRLTVL.